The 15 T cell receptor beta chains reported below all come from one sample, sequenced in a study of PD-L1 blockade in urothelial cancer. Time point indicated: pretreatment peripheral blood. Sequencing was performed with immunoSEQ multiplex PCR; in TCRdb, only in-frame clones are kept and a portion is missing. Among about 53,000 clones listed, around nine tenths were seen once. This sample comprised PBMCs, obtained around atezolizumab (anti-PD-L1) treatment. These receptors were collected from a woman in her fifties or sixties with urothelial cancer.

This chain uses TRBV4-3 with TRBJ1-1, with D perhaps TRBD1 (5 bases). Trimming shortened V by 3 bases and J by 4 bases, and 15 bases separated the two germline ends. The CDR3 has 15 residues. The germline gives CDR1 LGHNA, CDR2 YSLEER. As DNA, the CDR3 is TGCGCCAGCAGCCAGGATTGGGGGGGGAGCACTGAAGCTTTCTTT. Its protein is CASSQDWGGSTEAFF.

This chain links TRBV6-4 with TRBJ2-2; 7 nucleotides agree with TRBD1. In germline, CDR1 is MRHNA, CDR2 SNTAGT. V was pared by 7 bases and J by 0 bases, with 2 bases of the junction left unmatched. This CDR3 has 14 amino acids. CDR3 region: CASKGQPNTGELFF. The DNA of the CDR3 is TGTGCCAGCAAGGGACAGCCGAACACCGGGGAGCTGTTTTTT.

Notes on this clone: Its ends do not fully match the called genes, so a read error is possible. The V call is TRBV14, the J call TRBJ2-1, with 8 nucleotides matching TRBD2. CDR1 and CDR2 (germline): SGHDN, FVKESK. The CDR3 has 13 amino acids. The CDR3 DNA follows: TGTGCCAGCCGCCAGCGGGGGTCCAATGAGCAGTTCTTC. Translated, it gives CASRQRGSNEQFF. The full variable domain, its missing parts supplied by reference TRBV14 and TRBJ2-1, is EAGVTQFPSHSVIEKGQTVTLRCDPISGHDNLYWYRRVMGKEIKFLLHFVKESKQDESGMPNNRFLAERTGGTYSTLKVQPAELEDSGVYFCASRQRGSNEQFFGPGTRLTVL.

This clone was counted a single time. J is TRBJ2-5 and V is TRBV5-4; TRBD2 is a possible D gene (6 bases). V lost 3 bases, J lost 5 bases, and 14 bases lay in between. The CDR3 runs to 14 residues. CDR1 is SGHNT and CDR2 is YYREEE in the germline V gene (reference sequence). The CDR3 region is CASSYRDRGETQYF. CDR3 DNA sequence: TGTGCCAGCAGCTACCGGGATCGGGGGGAGACCCAGTACTTC.

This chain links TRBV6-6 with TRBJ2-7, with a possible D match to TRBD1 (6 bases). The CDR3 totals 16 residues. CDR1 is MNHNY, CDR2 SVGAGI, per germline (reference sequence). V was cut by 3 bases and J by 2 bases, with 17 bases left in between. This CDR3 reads CASSYLSGQKTYEQYF. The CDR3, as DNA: TGTGCCAGCAGTTATTTGTCGGGACAAAAAACCTACGAGCAGTACTTC.

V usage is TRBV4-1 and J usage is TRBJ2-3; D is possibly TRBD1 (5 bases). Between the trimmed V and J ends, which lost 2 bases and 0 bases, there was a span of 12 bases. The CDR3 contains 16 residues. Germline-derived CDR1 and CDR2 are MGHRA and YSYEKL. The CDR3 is CASSQTPRASTDTQYF. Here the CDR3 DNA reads TGCGCCAGCAGCCAAACCCCCAGGGCCAGCACAGATACGCAGTATTTT.

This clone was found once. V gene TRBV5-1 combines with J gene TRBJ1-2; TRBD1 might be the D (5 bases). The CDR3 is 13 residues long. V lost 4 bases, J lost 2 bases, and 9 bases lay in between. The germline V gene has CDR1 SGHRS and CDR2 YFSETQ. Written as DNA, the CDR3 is TGCGCCAGCAGCCCGACAGTAAACTATGGCTACACCTTC. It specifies CASSPTVNYGYTF.

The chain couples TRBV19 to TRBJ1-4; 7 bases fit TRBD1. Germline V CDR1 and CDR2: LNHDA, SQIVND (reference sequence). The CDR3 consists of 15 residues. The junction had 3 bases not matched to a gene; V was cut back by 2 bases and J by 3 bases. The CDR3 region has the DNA TGTGCCAGTAGTATAACGGGGACAGCTAATGAAAAACTGTTTTTT. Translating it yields CASSITGTANEKLFF.

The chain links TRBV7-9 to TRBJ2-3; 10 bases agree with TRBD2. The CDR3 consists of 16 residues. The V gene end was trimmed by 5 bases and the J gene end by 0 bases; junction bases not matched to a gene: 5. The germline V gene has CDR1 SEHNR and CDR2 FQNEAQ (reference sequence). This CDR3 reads CASSPGLADSTDTQYF. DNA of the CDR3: TGTGCCAGCAGCCCAGGACTAGCGGATAGCACAGATACGCAGTATTTT.

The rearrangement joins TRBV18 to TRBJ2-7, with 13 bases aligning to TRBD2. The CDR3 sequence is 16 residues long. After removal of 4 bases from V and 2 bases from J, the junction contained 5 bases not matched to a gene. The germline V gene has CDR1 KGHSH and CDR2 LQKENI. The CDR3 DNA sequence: TGTGCCAGCTCACTCGGGACTAGCGGGATAACCTACGAGCAGTACTTC. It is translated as CASSLGTSGITYEQYF.

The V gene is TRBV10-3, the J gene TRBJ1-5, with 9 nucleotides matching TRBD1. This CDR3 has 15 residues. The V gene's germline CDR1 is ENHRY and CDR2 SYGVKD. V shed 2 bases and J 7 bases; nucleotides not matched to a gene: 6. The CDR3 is CAISETRQGGQPQHF. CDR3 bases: TGTGCCATCAGTGAGACGCGACAGGGGGGACAGCCCCAGCATTTT.

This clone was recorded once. The CDR3 spells CASSVPLMGATF. Written as DNA, the CDR3 is TGTGCCAGCAGCGTCCCCCTGATGGGGGCTACCTTC. V is TRBV9 and J is TRBJ1-2; D might be TRBD1 (6 bases). Germline V gene data show CDR1 as SGDLS and CDR2 as YYNGEE. Between the trimmed V and J ends, which lost 2 bases and 14 bases, there was a span of 16 bases. CDR3 length: 12 residues.

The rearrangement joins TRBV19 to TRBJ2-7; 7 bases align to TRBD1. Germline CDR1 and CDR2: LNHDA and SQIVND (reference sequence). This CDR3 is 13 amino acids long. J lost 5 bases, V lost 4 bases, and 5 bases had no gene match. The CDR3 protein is CASSRQGENEQYF. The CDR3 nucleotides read TGTGCCAGTAGTAGGCAGGGGGAAAACGAGCAGTACTTC.

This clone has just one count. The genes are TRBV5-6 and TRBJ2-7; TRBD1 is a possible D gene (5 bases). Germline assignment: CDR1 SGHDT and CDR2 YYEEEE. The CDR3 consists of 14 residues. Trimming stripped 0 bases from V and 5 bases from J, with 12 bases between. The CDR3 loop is CASSLDVVGDEQYF. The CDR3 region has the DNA TGTGCCAGCAGCTTGGATGTTGTAGGGGACGAGCAGTACTTC. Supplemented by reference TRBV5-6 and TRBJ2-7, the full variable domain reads DAGVTQSPTHLIKTRGQQVTLRCSPKSGHDTVSWYQQALGQGPQFIFQYYEEEERQRGNFPDRFSGHQFPNYSSELNVNALLLGDSALYLCASSLDVVGDEQYFGPGTRLTVT.

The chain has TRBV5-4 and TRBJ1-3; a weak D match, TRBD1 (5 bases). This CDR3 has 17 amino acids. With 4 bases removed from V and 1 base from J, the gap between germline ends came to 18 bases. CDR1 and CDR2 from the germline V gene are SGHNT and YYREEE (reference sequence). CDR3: CASSPGLGGRSGNTIYF. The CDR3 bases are TGTGCCAGCAGCCCCGGGTTGGGGGGACGGTCTGGAAACACCATATATTTT.